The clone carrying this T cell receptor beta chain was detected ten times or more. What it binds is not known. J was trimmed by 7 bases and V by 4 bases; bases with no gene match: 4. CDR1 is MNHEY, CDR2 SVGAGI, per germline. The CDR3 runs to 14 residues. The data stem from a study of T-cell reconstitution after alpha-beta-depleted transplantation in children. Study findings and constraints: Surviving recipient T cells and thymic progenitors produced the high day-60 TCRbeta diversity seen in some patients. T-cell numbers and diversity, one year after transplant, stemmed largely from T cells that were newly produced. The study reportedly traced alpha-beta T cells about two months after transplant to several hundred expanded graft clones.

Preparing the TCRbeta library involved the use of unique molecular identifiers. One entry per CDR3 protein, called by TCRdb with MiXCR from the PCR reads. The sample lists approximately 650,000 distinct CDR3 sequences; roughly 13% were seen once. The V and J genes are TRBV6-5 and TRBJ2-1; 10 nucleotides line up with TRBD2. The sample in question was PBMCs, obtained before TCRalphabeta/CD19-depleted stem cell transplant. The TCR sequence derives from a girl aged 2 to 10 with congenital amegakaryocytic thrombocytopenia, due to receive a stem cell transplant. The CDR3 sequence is CASSSSGSGNEQFF. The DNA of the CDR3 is TGTGCCAGCAGTTCTAGCGGGAGCGGTAATGAGCAGTTCTTC.